Listed below are T cell receptor beta chains from one sample, sequenced in a study of T cell repertoires in cytomegalovirus infection. TCRdb analysed the reads with MiXCR anew, one entry per CDR3 protein. Of hundreds of thousands of distinct CDR3 sequences in the sample, around 18% were seen once. The sequencing sample was made of PBMCs. Every receptor here comes from a human donor in good health (CMV status not recorded). Some clones in this sample may be carry-over from other donors' samples. CDR3s include the opening cysteine and the closing phenylalanine or tryptophan. The D gene is left open where the match is weak. Rows give clone size only sometimes, using once, few, many, or a class for an expanded clone.

V: TRBV12-3/TRBV12-4
D: TRBD2
length: 17
size: .
J: TRBJ2-1
DNA: TGTGCCAGCAGCTTCAACGTCTTAGCGGGGGCCTCCGGTGAGCAGTTCTTC
CDR3: CASSFNVLAGASGEQFF

V: TRBV20-1
D: .
length: 12
size: few
J: TRBJ1-4
DNA: TGCAGTGCTAGAGATCATCGTGAAAAACTGTTTTTT
CDR3: CSARDHREKLFF

V: TRBV6-2/TRBV6-3
D: .
length: 13
size: .
J: TRBJ2-2
DNA: TGTGCCAGCAGTTACCTGGGAACCGGGGAGCTGTTTTTT
CDR3: CASSYLGTGELFF

V: TRBV12-5
D: .
length: 14
size: many
J: TRBJ2-1
DNA: TGTGCTAGTGGTTTATCGGGCGGGGCCAATATGCAGTTCTTC
CDR3: CASGLSGGANMQFF

V: TRBV7-6
D: .
length: 13
size: many
J: TRBJ1-5
DNA: TGTGCCAGCAGCCCCCGACAAGATCAGCCCCAGCATTTT
CDR3: CASSPRQDQPQHF

V: TRBV7-2
D: .
length: 11
size: many
J: TRBJ2-7
DNA: TGTGCCAGCAGTTGGGCCGGGGAGCAGTACTTC
CDR3: CASSWAGEQYF

V: TRBV5-5
D: .
length: 14
size: .
J: TRBJ1-4
DNA: TGTGCCAGCAGCTTGGGGTGGACGGGAGAAAAACTGTTTTTT
CDR3: CASSLGWTGEKLFF

V: TRBV20-1
D: .
length: 13
size: many
J: TRBJ2-1
DNA: TGCAGTGCTAGCCGTTCGAGCTACAATGAGCAGTTCTTC
CDR3: CSASRSSYNEQFF

V: TRBV27
D: .
length: 15
size: many
J: TRBJ1-5
DNA: TGTGCCAGCAGCCACGGCCCAGTGGGCAATCAGCCCCAGCATTTT
CDR3: CASSHGPVGNQPQHF

V: TRBV11-2
D: .
length: 13
size: .
J: TRBJ2-7
DNA: TGTGCCAGCAGCTCCCGTCTGAGCTACGAGCAGTACTTC
CDR3: CASSSRLSYEQYF

V: TRBV7-2
D: .
length: 14
size: many
J: TRBJ1-2
DNA: TGTGCCAGCAGCTTACCCACCGTGAACTATGGCTACACCTTC
CDR3: CASSLPTVNYGYTF

V: TRBV18
D: .
length: 15
size: few
J: TRBJ2-5
DNA: TGTGCCAGCTCACGGAGCAGCCGGGGACAAGAGACCCAGTACTTC
CDR3: CASSRSSRGQETQYF

V: TRBV7-8
D: TRBD1
length: 16
size: many
J: TRBJ1-4
DNA: TGTGCCAGCAGCTTACCCGGGGACAGGGAATATGAAAAACTGTTTTTT
CDR3: CASSLPGDREYEKLFF

V: TRBV12-3/TRBV12-4
D: TRBD2
length: 18
size: .
J: TRBJ2-5
DNA: TGTGCCAGCAGTCCTAGCGGGAGGTTCCCCAATGGAGAAGAGACCCAGTACTTC
CDR3: CASSPSGRFPNGEETQYF

V: TRBV2
D: TRBD1
length: 13
size: .
J: TRBJ2-5
DNA: TGTGCCAGCATGGACAGGGCGAGGGAGACCCAGTACTTC
CDR3: CASMDRARETQYF

V: TRBV14
D: .
length: 18
size: many
J: TRBJ2-1
DNA: TGTGCCAGCAGCCACCGCGGCTCCGCCAGCGGCCACGCCTATGAGCAGTTCTTC
CDR3: CASSHRGSASGHAYEQFF

V: TRBV20-1
D: .
length: 10
size: .
J: TRBJ1-2
DNA: TGCAGTGCTACCCCTTATGGCTACACCTTC
CDR3: CSATPYGYTF

V: TRBV7-8
D: TRBD1
length: 15
size: many
J: TRBJ1-1
DNA: TGTGCCAGCAGCTTAGCGGGGACAGAAGACACTGAAGCTTTCTTT
CDR3: CASSLAGTEDTEAFF

V: TRBV11-2
D: .
length: 17
size: few
J: TRBJ1-1
DNA: TGTGCCAGCAGCTTATGGTCCCTACAGGTCATGAACACTGAAGCTTTCTTT
CDR3: CASSLWSLQVMNTEAFF

V: TRBV20-1
D: .
length: 15
size: many
J: TRBJ2-7
DNA: TGCAGTGCTAGTCCGTTCGGGCGCCCACTGGACGAGCAGTACTTC
CDR3: CSASPFGRPLDEQYF

V: TRBV28
D: TRBD1
length: 18
size: many
J: TRBJ1-1
DNA: TGTGCCAGCAGTTCCGGGACAGGGGGTCGAGGCATGAACACTGAAGCTTTCTTT
CDR3: CASSSGTGGRGMNTEAFF

V: TRBV2
D: .
length: 13
size: .
J: TRBJ2-7
DNA: TGTGCCAGCAGTGAAGCGGGGGGGGCAGGGATGAACTTC
CDR3: CASSEAGGAGMNF

V: TRBV7-8
D: TRBD1
length: 12
size: few
J: TRBJ2-5
DNA: TGTGCCAGCAGTCCGACAGGGTGGGGTGTGAACTTC
CDR3: CASSPTGWGVNF

V: TRBV2
D: .
length: 14
size: .
J: TRBJ2-5
DNA: TGTGCCAGCAGTGTCGAACTAGCTCGAGAGACCCAGTACTTC
CDR3: CASSVELARETQYF

V: TRBV4-1
D: TRBD1
length: 15
size: many
J: TRBJ1-5
DNA: TGCGCCAGCAGCCAACGGGACAGTAGCAATCAGCCCCAGCATTTT
CDR3: CASSQRDSSNQPQHF

V: TRBV20-1
D: .
length: 13
size: .
J: TRBJ2-3
DNA: TGCAGTGCTAGAGATCGGCTTCCCCACCCGGAGTATTTT
CDR3: CSARDRLPHPEYF

V: TRBV24-1
D: TRBD2
length: 19
size: .
J: TRBJ2-7
DNA: TGTGCCACCAGTGATTTCCCGGGCGAAGGGCCGCCGCGGGAGGACGAGCAGTACTTC
CDR3: CATSDFPGEGPPREDEQYF

V: TRBV12-3/TRBV12-4
D: TRBD2
length: 17
size: many
J: TRBJ2-1
DNA: TGTGCCAGCAGTTCTCTCCCTCCGGGACTAGCGGGTCATGAGCAGTTCTTC
CDR3: CASSSLPPGLAGHEQFF

V: TRBV6-6
D: TRBD2
length: 16
size: few
J: TRBJ2-2
DNA: TGTGCCAGCAGTTACTCGGCCACTAGCGGGTTGGGGGAGCTGTTTTTT
CDR3: CASSYSATSGLGELFF

V: TRBV6-2/TRBV6-3
D: .
length: 16
size: .
J: TRBJ1-1
DNA: TGTGCCAGCAGTTCGGACCGAGGCGGTCATAACACTGAAGCTTTCTTT
CDR3: CASSSDRGGHNTEAFF

V: TRBV12-3/TRBV12-4
D: TRBD2
length: 15
size: .
J: TRBJ2-1
DNA: TGTGCCAGCAGTTTAAGGCGACTAGCGGGCAATGAGCAGTTCTTC
CDR3: CASSLRRLAGNEQFF

V: TRBV12-3/TRBV12-4
D: TRBD1
length: 18
size: few
J: TRBJ2-6
DNA: TGTGCCAGCAGTCCCCCGGAGACAGGGGGCTCTGGGGCCAACGTCCTGACTTTC
CDR3: CASSPPETGGSGANVLTF

V: TRBV7-2
D: TRBD1
length: 15
size: .
J: TRBJ2-2
DNA: TGTGCCAGCAGCTTGAAGAACAGGGGGTCCGGGGAGCTGTTTTTT
CDR3: CASSLKNRGSGELFF

V: TRBV6-8
D: .
length: 14
size: .
J: TRBJ1-5
DNA: TGTGCCTCCGGTGTGGGGGGCACGACTCAGCCCCAGCATTTT
CDR3: CASGVGGTTQPQHF

V: TRBV7-2
D: .
length: 13
size: few
J: TRBJ2-7
DNA: TGTGCCAGCAGCTCCCGGGGGAACTACGAGCAGTACTTC
CDR3: CASSSRGNYEQYF

V: TRBV7-9
D: .
length: 13
size: many
J: TRBJ2-5
DNA: TGTGCCACTTCCAAGGTTGGCCAAGAGACCCAGTACTTC
CDR3: CATSKVGQETQYF

V: TRBV7-8
D: TRBD1
length: 17
size: many
J: TRBJ1-1
DNA: TGTGCCAGCAGCCCTAGCCGCGTCGGACAGGTGAACACTGAAGCTTTCTTT
CDR3: CASSPSRVGQVNTEAFF

V: TRBV6-1
D: .
length: 13
size: .
J: TRBJ2-1
DNA: TGTGCCAGCAGTGGGACAATATCGAATGAGCAGTTCTTC
CDR3: CASSGTISNEQFF

V: TRBV7-9
D: .
length: 15
size: many
J: TRBJ2-1
DNA: TGTGCCAGCAGCTTACGCCCCCAGGCCCGACATGAGCAGTTCTTC
CDR3: CASSLRPQARHEQFF

V: TRBV6-2/TRBV6-3
D: .
length: 16
size: .
J: TRBJ2-7
DNA: TGTGCCAGCAGTTACTCTTACAGCTCTTACACCTACGAGCAGTACTTC
CDR3: CASSYSYSSYTYEQYF